Below are 14 T cell receptor beta chains sequenced from a single sample in a study of blood T cell repertoires in COVID-19. The table came from immunoSEQ multiplex PCR; TCRdb's copy has only in-frame clones and leaves some out. The data contain some 140,000 clones, 80% to 85% of them singletons. Sequencing was carried out using PBMCs or T cells enriched from blood (not recorded which). The receptor source for this set is a man aged 35-49 years with acute COVID-19.

The chain links TRBV15 to TRBJ2-3, with 8 bases lining up with TRBD2. Germline values: CDR1 LNHNV, CDR2 YYDKDF (reference sequence). The length of the CDR3 is 14 residues. The junction had 7 bases not matched to a gene; V was cut back by 3 bases and J by 8 bases. The CDR3 nucleotides are TGTGCCACCAGCAGCTCGGGACTAGAGGGTACGCAGTATTTT. Protein: CATSSSGLEGTQYF.

This clone was counted a single time. The chain links TRBV10-2 to TRBJ1-1; 8 nucleotides align to TRBD1. Germline lookup yields CDR1 WSHSY and CDR2 SAAADI. This CDR3 is 14 amino acids long. After removal of 6 bases from V and 5 bases from J, the junction contained 8 bases not matched to a gene. CDR3 amino acids: CASRETGAKTEAFF. In DNA, the CDR3 is TGCGCCAGCAGGGAGACAGGGGCTAAGACTGAAGCTTTCTTT.

This clone was detected once. This chain joins TRBV3-1 (or the pseudogene TRBV3-2) and TRBJ1-3, with TRBD1 identical over 7 bases. CDR3 length equals 15 residues. Germline CDR1 is LGHDT and CDR2 is YNNKEL (reference sequence). Trimming took 5 bases from V and 0 from J; bases not matched to a gene: 4. The CDR3 coding sequence is TGTGCCAGCAGCGACAGGGCCTCCTCTGGAAACACCATATATTTT. Its translation: CASSDRASSGNTIYF.

The chain employs TRBV28 and TRBJ1-4; the match to TRBD1 covers 7 bases. Germline assignment: CDR1 MDHEN and CDR2 SYDVKM. The CDR3 has 14 amino acids. Trimming at V came to 3 bases and at J to 4 bases, leaving 2 bases not matched to a gene. For the CDR3, the DNA is TGTGCCAGCAGTTTTTACAGGGGTAATGAAAAACTGTTTTTT. This translates into CASSFYRGNEKLFF.

CDR3 nucleotide sequence: TGTGCCAGCAGCGCCGGGGACAGGGGCTTTCACTACGAGCAGTACTTC. Protein: CASSAGDRGFHYEQYF. The chain carries TRBV9 and TRBJ2-7; 10 bases match TRBD1. The CDR3 spans 16 residues. Germline CDR1 is SGDLS and CDR2 is YYNGEE. V shed 3 bases, J shed 3 bases, and the junction held 9 bases outside the gene matches.

This sequence joins TRBV18 and TRBJ2-1; tentative D call: TRBD1 (6 bases). CDR3 length: 15 residues. V lost 1 base to trimming and J lost 7 bases, with 14 bases between them. CDR1 KGHSH and CDR2 LQKENI come from the germline V gene. In DNA, the CDR3 is TGTGCCAGCTCACCACGGGCAGGGGTGGTTAATGAGCAGTTCTTC. Its protein is CASSPRAGVVNEQFF.

The V and J genes are TRBV5-6 and TRBJ1-5; D may be TRBD1 (6 bases). The CDR3 totals 15 residues. The V end lost 2 bases, the J end lost 7 bases, and 16 bases lay between the germline ends. CDR1 and CDR2 from the germline V gene are SGHDT and YYEEEE. CDR3 DNA sequence: TGTGCCAGCAGCTTTGGCCGGACAGTATCCCAGCCCCAGCATTTT. This encodes CASSFGRTVSQPQHF.

V usage is TRBV7-2 and J usage is TRBJ2-1; possibly TRBD2 for D (5 bases). V was pared by 1 base and J by 7 bases, with 11 bases between. CDR3 length: 14 residues. Germline loops: CDR1 SGHTA, CDR2 FQGNSA. The CDR3 nucleotides read TGTGCCAGCAGCTTAGGAGGGAGTGTAAATGAGCAGTTCTTC. This sequence encodes CASSLGGSVNEQFF.

The chain links TRBV3-1 (or the pseudogene TRBV3-2) to TRBJ1-2, with D possibly TRBD1 on 6 matching bases. Trimming removed 4 bases from V and 8 bases from J, with 23 bases in between. This CDR3 is 16 amino acids long. Germline CDR1 LGHDT, CDR2 YNNKEL (reference sequence). DNA of the CDR3: TGTGCCAGCAGCCCACTCGCCCAGGGGCGAAGTAGGGGCTACACCTTC. It specifies CASSPLAQGRSRGYTF.

The chain couples TRBV6-5 to TRBJ1-4; D perhaps matches TRBD1 (6 bases). V was shortened by 7 bases and J by 8 bases, with 14 bases between the two germline ends. This CDR3 comprises 13 residues. Germline CDR1 is MNHEY and CDR2 is SVGAGI. CDR3 residues: CASIRQEGEKLFF. The CDR3 DNA follows: TGTGCCAGCATTAGACAGGAAGGGGAAAAACTGTTTTTT.

The chain employs TRBV15 and TRBJ1-1; the D is unclear. V lost 0 bases, J lost 11 bases, and 13 bases lay in between. Germline CDR1 and CDR2: LNHNV and YYDKDF (reference sequence). There are 13 residues in the CDR3. This CDR3 is CATSRDERFFAFF. For the CDR3, the DNA is TGTGCCACCAGCAGAGATGAGAGGTTTTTTGCTTTCTTT.

V and J are TRBV7-7 and TRBJ2-5; 7 bases align to TRBD1. CDR1 SSHAT and CDR2 FNYEAQ come from the germline V gene (reference sequence). CDR3 length equals 16 residues. The junction had 9 bases not matched to a gene; V was cut back by 0 bases and J by 5 bases. This chain's CDR3 is CASSLALTGWGETQYF. The CDR3 nucleotides read TGTGCCAGCAGCTTAGCCTTGACAGGGTGGGGGGAGACCCAGTACTTC.

The chain employs TRBV7-9 and TRBJ2-7; 13 bases fit TRBD2. V shed 5 bases, J shed 5 bases, and the junction held 3 bases outside the gene matches. Germline CDR1 is SEHNR and CDR2 is FQNEAQ (reference sequence). The CDR3 has 14 amino acids. CDR3: CASSPTSGRNEQYF. The CDR3 DNA is TGTGCCAGCAGCCCGACTAGCGGGAGGAACGAGCAGTACTTC.

This clone came up a few times. The chain is built from TRBV25-1 and TRBJ1-1; D is unresolved. Trimming removed 6 bases at V and 10 bases at J, with 15 bases between. Germline CDR1 reads MGHDK; CDR2 reads SYGVNS. The CDR3 covers 12 residues. CDR3 sequence: CASRGSRSGAFF. The CDR3 DNA sequence: TGTGCCAGCAGAGGGTCCCGGAGCGGAGCTTTCTTT.